These 14 T cell receptor beta chains were sequenced from one sample in a study of read filtering for tumor transcriptome and immune sequencing. Molecular barcoded adaptors covering alpha/delta and beta/gamma chains were used on about 390 ng RNA. TCRdb fed the reads into MiXCR, producing one record per CDR3 protein. Among around 130,000 distinct CDR3 sequences, around 13% were seen once, and the ten largest hold 7.5% to 10%. The sequencing input was a population of CD138-negative cells sorted from bone marrow. The receptors originated from a donor at least 40 years old with multiple myeloma.

This clonotype was observed many times. The V call is TRBV10-3, the J call TRBJ2-1; D possibly matches TRBD1 or TRBD2 (5 bases each). The CDR3 length is 15 residues. V shed 4 bases and J shed 4 bases, with 14 bases lying between them. Germline CDR1 and CDR2: ENHRY and SYGVKD. CDR3 nucleotide sequence: TGTGCCATCAGTGGTGGGACGGACCTTTACAATGAGCAGTTCTTC. Encoded protein: CAISGGTDLYNEQFF.

At least ten counts were recorded for this clonotype. This rearrangement joins TRBV15 to TRBJ2-6, with D maybe TRBD1 (7 bases). Germline V lookup: CDR1 LNHNV, CDR2 YYDKDF (reference sequence). Between the trimmed V and J ends, which lost 5 bases and 0 bases, there was a span of 17 bases. CDR3 size: 18 residues. The CDR3 coding sequence is TGTGCCACCAGCGACTACAGGGGACTCAGCTCTGGGGCCAACGTCCTGACTTTC. Translation: CATSDYRGLSSGANVLTF.

This clonotype was detected only a few times. This chain links TRBV11-2 with TRBJ2-5; 8 nucleotides line up with TRBD2. CDR1 is SGHAT and CDR2 is FQNNGV in the germline V gene. This CDR3 comprises 20 residues. The V and J ends lost 3 bases and 4 bases, in that order; junction bases with no gene match: 22. CDR3 amino acids: CASSLFAELGRGGPRETQYF. The CDR3 DNA is TGTGCCAGCAGCTTGTTTGCCGAATTAGGACGGGGGGGCCCCCGAGAGACCCAGTACTTC.

A word on this clonotype: A read error may explain this, as a much larger clone is one base away. The J gene is TRBJ1-5, the V gene TRBV5-5, with TRBD1 matching 7 bases. Germline-derived CDR1 and CDR2 are SGHKS and YYEKEE (reference sequence). The CDR3 runs to 17 residues. In DNA form, the CDR3 reads TGTGCCAGCAGCGGCCCGGGACAGCCAAATAGCAGTCAGCCCCAGCATTTT. Protein: CASSGPGQPNSSQPQHF.

About this clonotype itself: A much larger clonotype is one base distant, so this may be a read error. The V and J genes are TRBV20-1 and TRBJ2-5; 12 bases align to TRBD2. Germline CDR1 DFQATT, CDR2 SNEGSKA (reference sequence). This CDR3 spans 15 amino acids. The CDR3 nucleotides are TGCGGTGCTACGGGACTAGCGGGCTACCAAGAGACCCAGTACTTC. The encoded protein is CGATGLAGYQETQYF.

This clonotype has more than one count but fewer than ten. The chain couples TRBV10-3 to TRBJ1-5; 8 positions agree with TRBD1. The CDR3 is 14 residues long. Per the germline V gene, CDR1 is ENHRY and CDR2 is SYGVKD. V shed 1 base and J 5 bases; nucleotides not matched to a gene: 1. In DNA, the CDR3 is TGTGCCATCAGTGAGTTGACAGGGGATCAGCCCCAGCATTTT. It is translated as CAISELTGDQPQHF.

The table lists this clonotype with a count of one. The CDR3 ends on some other residue instead of the conserved phenylalanine or tryptophan, so this is likely a read error. V and J are TRBV20-1 and TRBJ2-7; the D is unclear. This CDR3 has 14 residues. V was trimmed by 3 bases and J by 0 bases, leaving 12 bases between them. CDR1 is DFQATT and CDR2 is SNEGSKA in the germline V gene (reference sequence). The CDR3 is CSASLPESSYEQYL. For the CDR3, the DNA is TGCAGTGCTAGTTTGCCGGAGAGCTCCTACGAGCAGTACCTC.

This clonotype was recorded a few times. A read error may be the cause here, since a much bigger clone is one base away. The rearrangement joins TRBV30 to TRBJ2-7; tentative D call: TRBD2 (5 bases). The CDR3 length is 10 residues. With 6 bases removed from V and 3 bases from J, the gap between germline ends came to 6 bases. Germline V gene sequence: CDR1 GTSNPN, CDR2 SVGIG (reference sequence). This CDR3 reads CACGNYEQYF. For the CDR3, the DNA is TGTGCCTGCGGGAACTACGAGCAGTACTTC. Looking up the rest from reference TRBV30 and TRBJ2-7 gives the full variable domain: SQTIHQWPATLVQPVGSPLSLECTVEGTSNPNLYWYRQAAGRGLQLLFYSVGIGQISSEVPQNLSASRPQDRQFILSSKKLLLSDSGFYLCACGNYEQYFGPGTRLTVT.

This clonotype was seen ten or more times. The rearrangement joins TRBV5-5 to TRBJ1-5; D not certain. V was pared by 7 bases and J by 0 bases, with 14 bases between. The CDR3 consists of 15 residues. Germline V gene lookup returns CDR1 SGHKS and CDR2 YYEKEE (reference sequence). This CDR3 reads CASSTGYFSNQPQHF. Written as DNA, the CDR3 is TGTGCCAGCTCAACCGGGTATTTTAGCAATCAGCCCCAGCATTTT. Together with reference TRBV5-5 and TRBJ1-5, the CDR3 gives the full variable domain: DAGVTQSPTHLIKTRGQQVTLRCSPISGHKSVSWYQQVLGQGPQFIFQYYEKEERGRGNFPDRFSARQFPNYSSELNVNALLLGDSALYLCASSTGYFSNQPQHFGDGTRLSIL.

This clonotype has ten or more counts. The V call is TRBV20-1, the J call TRBJ2-1, with 7 nucleotides matching TRBD2. With V trimmed by 0 bases and J by 8 bases, 10 bases remained unmatched. From germline, CDR1 is DFQATT and CDR2 SNEGSKA (reference sequence). This CDR3 has 15 amino acids. CDR3 in DNA: TGCAGTGCTAGAGATCTGGCGGGAGCGTTGGATGAGCAGTTCTTC. Translated, it gives CSARDLAGALDEQFF.

This clonotype was counted at least ten times. The rearrangement uses TRBV11-2 and TRBJ2-1; D might be TRBD1 or TRBD2, each matching 5 bases. The CDR3 is 14 amino acids. Germline V gene lookup returns CDR1 SGHAT and CDR2 FQNNGV. Trimming stripped 3 bases from V and 8 bases from J, with 14 bases between. CDR3 loop: CASSLKAREHEQFF. In nucleotides, the CDR3 is TGTGCCAGCAGCTTGAAGGCCAGGGAGCATGAGCAGTTCTTC.

This clonotype was counted at least ten times. The chain joins TRBV20-1 to TRBJ2-5; D may be TRBD1 or TRBD2 (5 bases each). The CDR3 loop spans 15 amino acids. Germline loops: CDR1 DFQATT, CDR2 SNEGSKA (reference sequence). V was clipped by 0 bases and J by 1 base, with 12 bases between them. The CDR3 reads CSAREAGTIQETQYF. Here the CDR3 DNA reads TGCAGTGCTAGAGAAGCAGGGACGATCCAAGAGACCCAGTACTTC.

V gene TRBV7-9 combines with J gene TRBJ2-3; D remains ambiguous. Germline lookup yields CDR1 SEHNR and CDR2 FQNEAQ (reference sequence). The CDR3 runs to 14 residues. The ends were cut back, 3 bases at V and 6 bases at J, with 13 bases in the middle. The chain's CDR3 is CASSFQPRSDTQYF. The DNA of the CDR3 is TGTGCCAGCAGCTTCCAACCACGTAGCGATACGCAGTATTTT.

The chain employs TRBV12-3 or TRBV12-4 and TRBJ2-7; 12 nucleotides align to TRBD2. This CDR3 comprises 15 residues. After removal of 4 bases from V and 6 bases from J, the junction contained 7 bases not matched to a gene. This chain's CDR3 is CASSSLTSGSLEQYF. CDR3 DNA sequence: TGTGCCAGCAGTTCCTTGACTAGCGGGAGTCTCGAGCAGTACTTC.